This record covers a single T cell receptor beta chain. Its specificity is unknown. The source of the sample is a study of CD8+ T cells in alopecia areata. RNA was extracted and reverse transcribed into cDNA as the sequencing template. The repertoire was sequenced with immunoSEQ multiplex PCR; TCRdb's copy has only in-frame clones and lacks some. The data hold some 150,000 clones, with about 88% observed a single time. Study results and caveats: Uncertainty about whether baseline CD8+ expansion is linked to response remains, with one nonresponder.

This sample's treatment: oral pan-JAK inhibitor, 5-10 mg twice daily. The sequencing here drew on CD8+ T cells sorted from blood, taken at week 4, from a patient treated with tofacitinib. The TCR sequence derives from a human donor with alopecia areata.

The DNA of the CDR3 is TGTGCCAGCAGCACACGAGCGGGCATCCAAGAGACCCAGTACTTC. This sequence encodes CASSTRAGIQETQYF. The rearrangement uses TRBV6-1 and TRBJ2-5; D may be TRBD2 (6 bases). V lost 6 bases and J lost 1, with 15 bases in between. Germline values: CDR1 MNHNS, CDR2 SASEGT. The CDR3 is made up of 15 amino acids.